Following are 17 T cell receptor beta chains from one sample sequenced in a study of cytomegalovirus exposure and HLA in healthy donors. The PCR ran on 60 Vbeta and 13 Jbeta primers. TCRdb keeps only in-frame clones here, not all; method: immunoSEQ multiplex PCR. The data show approximately 180,000 clones, 70% to 75% seen once. The specimen sequenced was PBMCs. These receptor sequences come from a male donor in good health and CMV-seronegative.

The V call is TRBV4-3, the J call TRBJ1-4; D possibly corresponds to TRBD1 (6 bases). The V gene's germline CDR1 is LGHNA and CDR2 YSLEER. The CDR3 contains 17 residues. V dropped 3 bases and J dropped 0 bases, with 14 bases sitting between them. The CDR3 protein is CASSQRPQGATNEKLFF. CDR3 nucleotides: TGCGCCAGCAGCCAGCGGCCACAGGGCGCAACTAATGAAAAACTGTTTTTT.

This clone is a singleton in its sample. The chain carries TRBV19 and TRBJ1-5; D not certain. Germline CDR1 reads LNHDA; CDR2 reads SQIVND (reference sequence). V was pared by 0 bases and J by 7 bases, with 7 bases between. The CDR3 runs 13 residues. CDR3 amino acids: CASSIDLPQPQHF. CDR3 DNA: TGTGCCAGTAGTATAGATCTACCCCAGCCCCAGCATTTT. The full variable domain, completed using reference TRBV19 and TRBJ1-5, is DGGITQSPKYLFRKEGQNVTLSCEQNLNHDAMYWYRQDPGQGLRLIYYSQIVNDFQKGDIAEGYSVSREKKESFPLTVTSAQKNPTAFYLCASSIDLPQPQHFGDGTRLSIL.

This chain uses TRBV4-3 with TRBJ2-1; 12 positions agree with TRBD2. This CDR3 is 17 amino acids long. J was trimmed by 3 bases and V by 1 base; bases with no gene match: 4. Germline V gene sequence: CDR1 LGHNA, CDR2 YSLEER. The CDR3 DNA follows: TGCGCCAGCAGCCAAGTCCCTAGCGGGAGGGTCTACAATGAGCAGTTCTTC. It specifies CASSQVPSGRVYNEQFF.

The CDR3 spells CASSRRGEDLNYGYTF. The CDR3 DNA sequence: TGTGCCAGCAGTCGTCGAGGGGAGGACTTGAACTATGGCTACACCTTC. This chain joins TRBV28 and TRBJ1-2, with D perhaps matching TRBD1 (5 bases). The CDR3 is 16 residues long. Germline values: CDR1 MDHEN, CDR2 SYDVKM. V was clipped by 5 bases and J by 2 bases, with 18 bases between them.

This chain uses TRBV28 with TRBJ1-5, with TRBD1 matching 7 bases. From germline, CDR1 is MDHEN and CDR2 SYDVKM. V gave up 7 bases and J gave up 7 bases; unmatched junction bases: 4. The CDR3 covers 12 residues. DNA of the CDR3: TGTGCCAGCAATCAGGGGGGCCAGCCCCAGCATTTT. This gives the protein CASNQGGQPQHF.

The V call is TRBV2, the J call TRBJ1-5; D not certain. Germline V gene data show CDR1 as SNHLY and CDR2 as FYNNEI. V was shortened by 5 bases and J by 3 bases, with 11 bases between the two germline ends. This CDR3 is built from 14 residues. The CDR3 is CASSRSGYNQPQHF. CDR3 coding DNA: TGTGCCAGCAGTCGGTCAGGCTACAATCAGCCCCAGCATTTT.

This clone was found a few times. The chain recombines TRBV4-3 with TRBJ1-1; 10 bases are a match to TRBD1. CDR3 length equals 15 residues. CDR1 LGHNA and CDR2 YSLEER come from the germline V gene. V lost 1 base, J lost 5 bases, and 4 bases stayed unmatched. The CDR3 nucleotides are TGCGCCAGCAGCCAAGGACAGGGGGCCGGGACTGAAGCTTTCTTT. This codes for CASSQGQGAGTEAFF.

This CDR3 reads CASSQPRVEIYGYTF. For the CDR3, the DNA is TGCGCCAGCAGCCAACCCAGGGTGGAAATCTATGGCTACACCTTC. The chain couples TRBV4-1 to TRBJ1-2, with TRBD1 as a possible D gene (5 bases). Trimming took 2 bases from V and 4 from J, leaving 14 bases between them. Germline-derived CDR1 and CDR2 are MGHRA and YSYEKL. The CDR3 consists of 15 residues.

V is TRBV30 and J is TRBJ1-5; no definite D call. This CDR3 is 13 amino acids long. The germline gives CDR1 GTSNPN, CDR2 SVGIG (reference sequence). Trimming removed 2 bases at V and 3 bases at J, with 8 bases between. The CDR3 spells CAWSFGDNQPQHF. CDR3 sequence (DNA): TGTGCCTGGAGTTTCGGGGACAATCAGCCCCAGCATTTT. Full variable domain (remainder filled in from reference TRBV30 and TRBJ1-5): SQTIHQWPATLVQPVGSPLSLECTVEGTSNPNLYWYRQAAGRGLQLLFYSVGIGQISSEVPQNLSASRPQDRQFILSSKKLLLSDSGFYLCAWSFGDNQPQHFGDGTRLSIL.

This clone turned up a few times. The J gene is TRBJ1-5, the V gene TRBV4-2, with unresolved D. The CDR3 runs 13 residues. The V gene's germline CDR1 is LGHNA and CDR2 YNFKEQ. Trimming left V 5 bases short and J 8 bases short, with 13 bases between. CDR3 DNA: TGTGCCAGCAGCTTCGCGATCGGGGAGCCCCAGCATTTT. This sequence encodes CASSFAIGEPQHF.

The V gene is TRBV7-6, the J gene TRBJ2-2; 10 bases line up with TRBD1. Per the germline V gene, CDR1 is SGHVS and CDR2 is FNYEAQ. CDR3 size: 17 residues. Trimming cost V 1 base and J 7 bases; bases outside gene matches: 9. The CDR3 sequence: CASSLVPSTGGHGELFF. The CDR3, as DNA: TGTGCCAGCAGCTTAGTCCCCTCGACAGGGGGCCACGGGGAGCTGTTTTTT.

The chain recombines TRBV6-6 with TRBJ1-5; a weak D match, TRBD1 (5 bases). CDR3 length equals 15 residues. V lost 7 bases, J lost 2 bases, and 15 bases lay in between. The germline CDR1 and CDR2 sequences are MNHNY and SVGAGI (reference sequence). The CDR3 protein is CASNPLGAGNQPQHF. In DNA form, the CDR3 reads TGTGCCAGCAACCCCCTTGGGGCGGGCAATCAGCCCCAGCATTTT.

This rearrangement joins TRBV30 to TRBJ2-1; 10 bases fit TRBD1. The CDR3 length is 14 residues. Germline CDR1 is GTSNPN and CDR2 is SVGIG (reference sequence). V shed 5 bases and J 5 bases; nucleotides not matched to a gene: 6. This chain's CDR3 is CAWDTGQGHNEQFF. The CDR3 DNA reads as TGTGCCTGGGACACGGGACAGGGGCACAATGAGCAGTTCTTC.

The V call is TRBV20-1, the J call TRBJ2-7; no clear D gene. The CDR3 has 11 residues. CDR1 and CDR2 from the germline V gene are DFQATT and SNEGSKA (reference sequence). Trimming took off 3 bases at V and 1 base at J, with 4 bases between the two ends. CDR3 sequence: CSASGSYEQYF. CDR3 nucleotides: TGCAGTGCTAGCGGGTCCTACGAGCAGTACTTC.

This chain connects TRBV11-3 to TRBJ2-2; D gene uncertain. V was cut by 5 bases and J by 4 bases, with 5 bases left in between. Germline V gene data show CDR1 as SGHNT and CDR2 as YENEEA. This CDR3 has 12 amino acids. CDR3 sequence reads: CASSLSTGELFF. CDR3 coding DNA: TGTGCCAGCAGCCTTAGCACCGGGGAGCTGTTTTTT.

This sequence joins TRBV6-5 and TRBJ2-7; D is unresolved. Trimming pared 2 bases from V and 5 bases from J, leaving 7 bases between. CDR3 length: 12 residues. The V gene's germline CDR1 is MNHEY and CDR2 SVGAGI. The CDR3 spells CASSYPGNEQYF. CDR3 sequence (DNA): TGTGCCAGCAGTTACCCTGGCAACGAGCAGTACTTC.

Only a few counts were recorded for this clone. This sequence joins TRBV6-5 and TRBJ2-7, with TRBD2 identical over 8 bases. Germline lookup yields CDR1 MNHEY and CDR2 SVGAGI. V gave up 0 bases and J gave up 2 bases; unmatched junction bases: 6. The length of the CDR3 is 16 residues. Here the CDR3 DNA reads TGTGCCAGCAGTTACTCGGCGGGAGGACCAACCTACGAGCAGTACTTC. Its protein is CASSYSAGGPTYEQYF.